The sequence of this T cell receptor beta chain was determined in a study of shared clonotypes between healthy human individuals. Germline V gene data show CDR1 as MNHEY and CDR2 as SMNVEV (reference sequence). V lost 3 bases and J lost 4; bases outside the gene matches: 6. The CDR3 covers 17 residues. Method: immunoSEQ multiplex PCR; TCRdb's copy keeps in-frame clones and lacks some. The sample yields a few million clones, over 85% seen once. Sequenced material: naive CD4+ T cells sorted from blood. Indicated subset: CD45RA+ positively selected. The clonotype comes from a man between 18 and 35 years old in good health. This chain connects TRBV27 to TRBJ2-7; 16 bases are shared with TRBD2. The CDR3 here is CASSFLGLAGGQYEQYF. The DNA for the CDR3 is TGTGCCAGCAGTTTCCTGGGACTAGCGGGAGGGCAATACGAGCAGTACTTC.